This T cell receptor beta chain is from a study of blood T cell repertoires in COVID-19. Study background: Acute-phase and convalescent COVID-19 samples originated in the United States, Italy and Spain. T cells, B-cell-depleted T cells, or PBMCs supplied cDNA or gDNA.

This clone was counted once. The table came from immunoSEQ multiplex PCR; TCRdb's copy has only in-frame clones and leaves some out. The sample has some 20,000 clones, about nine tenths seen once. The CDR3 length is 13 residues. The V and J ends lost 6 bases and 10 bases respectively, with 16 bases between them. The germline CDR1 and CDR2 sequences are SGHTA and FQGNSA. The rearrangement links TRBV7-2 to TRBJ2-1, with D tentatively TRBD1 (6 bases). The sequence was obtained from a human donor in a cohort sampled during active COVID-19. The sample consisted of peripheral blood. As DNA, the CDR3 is TGTGCCAGCAGTTCTACAGGGTTCGGGGAGCAGTTCTTC. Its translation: CASSSTGFGEQFF.